What follows describes a single TCR beta chain. This CDR3 has 15 amino acids. Germline values: CDR1 SGHVS, CDR2 FNYEAQ. Trimming removed 1 base at V and 5 bases at J, with 11 bases between. TCRdb reprocessed the RT-PCR reads via MiXCR and lists one record per CDR3 protein. The data hold about 680,000 distinct CDR3 sequences, with approximately 15% observed a single time. This TCR derives from a female donor in good health, serving as a healthy control. The sequenced sample was memory CD4+ T cells from blood. V usage is TRBV7-6 and J usage is TRBJ2-2; D is uncertain. CDR3 coding DNA: TGTGCCAGCAGCTTAGAAGGGTTTCGTACCGGGGAGCTGTTTTTT. Its translation: CASSLEGFRTGELFF.